One T cell receptor beta chain is described in this entry. Both 60 Vbeta primers and 13 Jbeta primers went into the PCR. Produced via immunoSEQ multiplex PCR; TCRdb's table is partial and in-frame only. This table holds roughly 130,000 clones, 82% found once. These data come from a study of cytomegalovirus exposure and HLA in healthy donors. The germline V and J ends were trimmed by 8 bases and 0 bases, with 15 bases remaining between them. CDR3 size: 14 residues. CDR1 is GTSNPN, CDR2 SVGIG, per germline (reference sequence). The rearrangement uses TRBV30 and TRBJ2-3; D is unclear. The TCR originated in a male donor in good health and CMV-seropositive. The sequenced material came from PBMCs. The CDR3 here is CARSKLTSTDTQYF. The CDR3, as DNA: TGTGCCCGAAGTAAATTAACTAGCACAGATACGCAGTATTTT.